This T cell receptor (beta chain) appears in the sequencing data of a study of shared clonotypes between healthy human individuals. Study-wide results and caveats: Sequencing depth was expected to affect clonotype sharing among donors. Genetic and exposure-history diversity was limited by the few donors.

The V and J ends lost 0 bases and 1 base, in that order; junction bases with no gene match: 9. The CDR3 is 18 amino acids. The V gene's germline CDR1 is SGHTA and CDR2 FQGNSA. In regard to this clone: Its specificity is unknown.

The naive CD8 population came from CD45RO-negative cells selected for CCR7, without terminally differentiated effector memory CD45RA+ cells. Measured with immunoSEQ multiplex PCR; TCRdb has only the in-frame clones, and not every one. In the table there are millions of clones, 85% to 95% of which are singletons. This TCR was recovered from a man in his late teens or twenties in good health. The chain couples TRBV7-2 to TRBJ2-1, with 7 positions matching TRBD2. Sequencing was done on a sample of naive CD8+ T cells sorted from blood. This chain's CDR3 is CASSLAWGSGPSYNEQFF. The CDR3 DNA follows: TGTGCCAGCAGCTTAGCGTGGGGTAGCGGGCCTTCCTACAATGAGCAGTTCTTC.